One and the same sample provided the 29 T cell receptor beta chains below, sequenced in a study of T cell responses to AZD1222 COVID-19 vaccine. Measured with immunoSEQ multiplex PCR; TCRdb has only the in-frame clones, and not every one. The table shows just over 150,000 clones, with 90% occurring only once. The input for sequencing was peripheral blood, taken 28 days after the second AZD1222 dose. These receptor sequences come from an adult who received the AZD1222 COVID-19 vaccine.

The rearrangement links TRBV4-1 to TRBJ1-1; D not resolved. Trimming pared 2 bases from V and 2 bases from J, leaving 12 bases between. This CDR3 has 15 residues. CDR1 and CDR2 (germline): MGHRA, YSYEKL. The CDR3 is CASSQPRRGNTEAFF. CDR3 in DNA: TGCGCCAGCAGCCAACCCCGGCGGGGAAACACTGAAGCTTTCTTT.

The rearrangement links TRBV5-1 to TRBJ2-7, with a weak D call TRBD1 (6 bases). The V gene's germline CDR1 is SGHRS and CDR2 YFSETQ. The length of the CDR3 is 16 residues. Trimming took off 0 bases at V and 0 bases at J, with 13 bases between the two ends. Here the CDR3 reads CASSLAGTSSSYEQYF. The CDR3 DNA sequence: TGCGCCAGCAGCTTGGCTGGGACATCGAGCTCCTACGAGCAGTACTTC.

The chain joins TRBV7-2 to TRBJ2-4; D is perhaps TRBD2 (5 bases). In germline, CDR1 is SGHTA, CDR2 FQGNSA. Trimming cost V 4 bases and J 0 bases, with 13 bases left between them. The CDR3 contains 16 residues. In DNA form, the CDR3 reads TGTGCCAGCAGCTCCGGGGTACCCCTAGCCAAAAACATTCAGTACTTC. The encoded protein is CASSSGVPLAKNIQYF.

This chain links TRBV18 with TRBJ1-2; 9 nucleotides match TRBD1. Germline V gene sequence: CDR1 KGHSH, CDR2 LQKENI. The junction had 6 bases not matched to a gene; V was cut back by 6 bases and J by 7 bases. The CDR3 is 13 residues long. CDR3 in amino acids: CASSRTGGGGYTF. DNA of the CDR3: TGTGCCAGCTCGCGAACAGGGGGCGGTGGCTACACCTTC.

The CDR3 loop is CASRHTGANEAFF. As DNA, the CDR3 is TGTGCCAGCAGACATACAGGGGCCAATGAAGCTTTCTTT. The chain is built from TRBV27 and TRBJ1-1; 7 nucleotides agree with TRBD1. CDR1 MNHEY and CDR2 SMNVEV come from the germline V gene (reference sequence). The trim removed 6 bases at V and 7 bases at J, leaving 8 bases unmatched. The CDR3 is 13 amino acids.

This rearrangement joins TRBV5-1 to TRBJ2-1; D is unclear. CDR1 and CDR2 (germline): SGHRS, YFSETQ. V lost 4 bases and J 0 bases, leaving 14 bases between the germline ends. This CDR3 contains 16 residues. The CDR3 here is CASSTYTGSSYNEQFF. The CDR3 bases are TGCGCCAGCAGCACTTATACCGGCAGCTCCTACAATGAGCAGTTCTTC.

The rearrangement uses TRBV5-6 and TRBJ2-3; 9 bases agree with TRBD2. The V segment lost 4 bases and the J segment 4 bases; nucleotides outside the gene matches: 13. Per germline, CDR1 SGHDT and CDR2 YYEEEE. The CDR3 length is 17 residues. CDR3 sequence reads: CASSPLPGGRGSDTQYF. In DNA, the CDR3 is TGTGCCAGCAGCCCCCTTCCGGGCGGGAGGGGATCAGATACGCAGTATTTT.

This clone was observed a few times. As DNA, the CDR3 is TGTGCCAGTAGTATAGGTTCAGGAGTTGCTAATGAAAAACTGTTTTTT. This sequence encodes CASSIGSGVANEKLFF. V gene TRBV19 combines with J gene TRBJ1-4; D unclear. The ends were cut back, 1 base at V and 3 bases at J, with 12 bases in the middle. Per the germline V gene, CDR1 is LNHDA and CDR2 is SQIVND (reference sequence). This CDR3 is 16 amino acids long.

V and J are TRBV6-5 and TRBJ1-5; no clear D. The germline V gene has CDR1 MNHEY and CDR2 SVGAGI. This CDR3 comprises 14 residues. Trimming shortened V by 1 base and J by 4 bases, and 8 bases separated the two germline ends. The CDR3 coding sequence is TGTGCCAGCAGTTACTTGTCAGCAAATCAGCCCCAGCATTTT. Its protein is CASSYLSANQPQHF.

This clone was counted a single time. The chain is built from TRBV5-1 and TRBJ2-7; 8 nucleotides line up with TRBD1. CDR1 and CDR2 from the germline V gene are SGHRS and YFSETQ. This CDR3 has 14 amino acids. With 0 bases clipped from V and 2 bases from J, the junction kept 1 base outside the gene matches. CDR3 DNA: TGCGCCAGCAGCTTGGTACAGGGGGCCTACGAGCAGTACTTC. Protein product: CASSLVQGAYEQYF.

The chain employs TRBV28 and TRBJ1-2; D may be TRBD1 (6 bases). The CDR3 is made up of 16 amino acids. The V end was cut by 5 bases, the J end by 0 bases, with 16 bases between. In germline, CDR1 is MDHEN, CDR2 SYDVKM. The CDR3 coding sequence is TGTGCCAGCAGTATAACAGGGAAAACTTCTAACTATGGCTACACCTTC. It encodes CASSITGKTSNYGYTF.

This clone occurred once. The chain uses TRBV9 and TRBJ2-2; TRBD2 matches 7 bases. The CDR3 is 17 amino acids. Trimming removed 0 bases from V and 1 base from J; junction bases left unmatched: 6. Looked up from germline, CDR1 is SGDLS and CDR2 is YYNGEE. CDR3 loop: CASSVDGGRVNTGELFF. The CDR3 coding sequence is TGTGCCAGCAGCGTAGATGGAGGGAGGGTGAACACCGGGGAGCTGTTTTTT.

J is TRBJ2-1 and V is TRBV5-1, with 9 bases identical to TRBD2. The CDR3 runs 17 residues. V was clipped by 4 bases and J by 4 bases; unmatched bases: 12. CDR1 and CDR2 (germline): SGHRS, YFSETQ. CDR3 sequence: CASSLLSTSGPYNEQFF. As DNA, the CDR3 is TGCGCCAGCAGCCTCTTATCGACTAGCGGCCCTTACAATGAGCAGTTCTTC.

The chain is built from TRBV5-1 and TRBJ1-4; the D gene is possibly TRBD1 (6 bases). Trimming removed 5 bases at V and 4 bases at J, with 12 bases between. The CDR3 sequence is 14 residues long. Germline CDR1 and CDR2: SGHRS and YFSETQ. The CDR3 DNA reads TGCGCCAGCAGGGGAACAGGGATTAATGAAAAACTGTTTTTT. Its protein is CASRGTGINEKLFF.

The rearrangement links TRBV7-3 to TRBJ1-1, with D uncertain. This CDR3 spans 14 amino acids. The V gene lost 4 bases and the J gene lost 9 bases, with 18 bases spanning the gap. CDR1 is SGHTA, CDR2 FQGTGA, per germline. The CDR3 nucleotides read TGTGCCAGCAGCTCCCGCGGAAACGGCGCTAAAGCTTTCTTT. Protein: CASSSRGNGAKAFF.

The chain couples TRBV20-1 to TRBJ2-3; unclear D gene. Trimming cost V 6 bases and J 8 bases, with 12 bases left between them. The CDR3 is made up of 11 amino acids. Germline CDR1 DFQATT, CDR2 SNEGSKA (reference sequence). This CDR3 reads CSAIDPRTQYF. The CDR3 coding sequence is TGCAGTGCCATAGACCCCCGTACGCAGTATTTT.

The chain uses TRBV15 and TRBJ2-1; D gene unclear. CDR1 is LNHNV, CDR2 YYDKDF, per germline (reference sequence). The CDR3 is 13 amino acids. The V end lost 7 bases, the J end lost 10 bases, and 17 bases lay between the germline ends. The CDR3 coding sequence is TGTGCCACCACAACTCGAGTATATGGAGAGCAGTTCTTC. Protein sequence: CATTTRVYGEQFF.

The chain is built from TRBV19 and TRBJ1-1; 7 bases line up with TRBD1. Germline trimming cut 10 bases from V and 1 base from J; bases unmatched to any gene: 6. This CDR3 region has 13 residues. The germline CDR1 and CDR2 sequences are LNHDA and SQIVND (reference sequence). Written as DNA, the CDR3 is TGTGCCACTAAAAGACAGGGGAACACTGAAGCTTTCTTT. Its translation is CATKRQGNTEAFF.

This chain links TRBV19 with TRBJ2-3; TRBD1 might be the D (6 bases). The germline V and J ends were trimmed by 2 bases and 1 base, with 19 bases remaining between them. In germline, CDR1 is LNHDA, CDR2 SQIVND (reference sequence). The CDR3 totals 18 residues. CDR3 nucleotide sequence: TGTGCCAGTAGTATATTTGGTGAAGGTGGGGGCGGCACAGATACGCAGTATTTT. This sequence encodes CASSIFGEGGGGTDTQYF.

The V call is TRBV9, the J call TRBJ2-5; D gene ambiguous. Germline CDR1 is SGDLS and CDR2 is YYNGEE. This CDR3 contains 13 residues. Trimming cost V 0 bases and J 4 bases, with 7 bases left between them. Here the CDR3 DNA reads TGTGCCAGCAGCGTAGACGTAAGAGAGACCCAGTACTTC. Its protein is CASSVDVRETQYF. The full variable domain, rest sourced from reference TRBV9 and TRBJ2-5, is DSGVTQTPKHLITATGQRVTLRCSPRSGDLSVYWYQQSLDQGLQFLIQYYNGEERAKGNILERFSAQQFPDLHSELNLSSLELGDSALYFCASSVDVRETQYFGPGTRLLVL.

This chain uses TRBV19 with TRBJ1-1, with D unresolved. Trimming removed 7 bases at V and 0 bases at J, with 12 bases between. CDR1 LNHDA and CDR2 SQIVND come from the germline V gene (reference sequence). This CDR3 spans 14 amino acids. The DNA for the CDR3 is TGTGCCAGTAATTATTTAGTGATGAACACTGAAGCTTTCTTT. This translates into CASNYLVMNTEAFF.

The rearrangement joins TRBV7-3 to TRBJ1-2, with D possibly matching TRBD1 (5 bases). CDR3 length equals 14 residues. CDR1 and CDR2 from the germline V gene are SGHTA and FQGTGA. Trimming left V 4 bases short and J 4 bases short, with 13 bases between. CDR3 loop: CASSSDSGAYGYTF. CDR3 nucleotide sequence: TGTGCCAGCAGCTCAGACTCCGGGGCCTATGGCTACACCTTC.

The chain carries TRBV30 and TRBJ2-5; D is unresolved. Trimming cost V 0 bases and J 2 bases, with 7 bases left between them. This CDR3 region has 13 residues. Germline V gives CDR1 GTSNPN, CDR2 SVGIG (reference sequence). Here the CDR3 DNA reads TGTGCCTGGAGTGTAGGCGCTCAAGAGACCCAGTACTTC. This encodes CAWSVGAQETQYF. Filled out from reference TRBV30 and TRBJ2-5, the complete variable domain reads SQTIHQWPATLVQPVGSPLSLECTVEGTSNPNLYWYRQAAGRGLQLLFYSVGIGQISSEVPQNLSASRPQDRQFILSSKKLLLSDSGFYLCAWSVGAQETQYFGPGTRLLVL.

This clone has only one observation. This chain joins TRBV6-5 and TRBJ2-1, with a weak D call TRBD1 (5 bases). The germline V and J ends were trimmed by 0 bases and 8 bases, with 17 bases remaining between them. The CDR3 spans 16 residues. CDR1 MNHEY and CDR2 SVGAGI come from the germline V gene. The CDR3 DNA sequence: TGTGCCAGCAGTTACTCGGGGCAGGGTTGGATGGATGAGCAGTTCTTC. This codes for CASSYSGQGWMDEQFF.

This clone has just a few counts. This sequence joins TRBV4-1 and TRBJ1-1; 9 bases line up with TRBD1. The CDR3 runs 17 residues. Germline CDR1 reads MGHRA; CDR2 reads YSYEKL. J gave up 1 base and V 4 bases, and 10 bases lay outside the gene matches. The CDR3 region is CASSPGTGIFSNTEAFF. The CDR3 DNA is TGCGCCAGCAGCCCCGGGACAGGGATATTTTCGAACACTGAAGCTTTCTTT.

The V gene is TRBV18, the J gene TRBJ1-2; perhaps TRBD1 as D (6 bases). CDR1 is KGHSH, CDR2 LQKENI, per germline. The CDR3 totals 16 residues. The V end lost 4 bases, the J end lost 0 bases, and 15 bases lay between the germline ends. The CDR3 nucleotides are TGTGCCAGCTCACGACAGGAAGCGGCTTCTAACTATGGCTACACCTTC. Protein sequence: CASSRQEAASNYGYTF.

The rearrangement uses TRBV2 and TRBJ2-1, with 7 bases lining up with TRBD2. V trimming: 8 bases; J trimming: 4 bases; junction bases outside the gene matches: 14. The germline V gene encodes CDR1 SNHLY and CDR2 FYNNEI. The CDR3 runs 16 residues. CDR3 loop: CASSLLTGGTYNEQFF. The CDR3 DNA follows: TGTGCCAGCTCCCTTCTAACGGGGGGTACGTACAATGAGCAGTTCTTC. The variable domain in full, completed from reference TRBV2 and TRBJ2-1, reads EPEVTQTPSHQVTQMGQEVILRCVPISNHLYFYWYRQILGQKVEFLVSFYNNEISEKSEIFDDQFSVERPDGSNFTLKIRSTKLEDSAMYFCASSLLTGGTYNEQFFGPGTRLTVL.

The J gene is TRBJ2-2, the V gene TRBV7-3; tentative D call: TRBD1 (6 bases). V lost 2 bases and J lost 5, with 12 bases in between. The CDR3 totals 15 residues. The germline V gene has CDR1 SGHTA and CDR2 FQGTGA. The CDR3 bases are TGTGCCAGCAGCTTATTTTCCGGGACAACCGGGGAGCTGTTTTTT. Amino acids: CASSLFSGTTGELFF.

The chain links TRBV7-2 to TRBJ1-1; D unclear. CDR3 length equals 15 residues. V lost 5 bases to trimming and J lost 3 bases, with 16 bases between them. Germline V lookup: CDR1 SGHTA, CDR2 FQGNSA. The CDR3, as DNA: TGTGCCAGCAGCCCTGGGCCGCCCGCGGACACTGAAGCTTTCTTT. It encodes CASSPGPPADTEAFF.